This T cell receptor (beta chain) was identified during a study of CD8+ T cells in alopecia areata. Study conclusions and caveats: More clonal than normal scalp was lesional scalp, particularly alopecia totalis/universalis. Scalp sample data also include resident alphabeta T cells from normal skin. Researchers reported that TCR sharing among patients proved less clear than in mice, possibly HLA-linked.

Described treatment: oral pan-JAK inhibitor, 5-10 mg twice daily. Alopecia areata patients provided lesional scalp punch biopsies and peripheral blood, both collected for the study. To note about this clone: Its specificity is unknown.

Sequencing used cDNA as its template, made by extracting RNA and reverse transcribing it. Clones were read by immunoSEQ multiplex PCR, and TCRdb kept only the in-frame ones, dropping some. This table holds 110,000 or so clones, roughly 60% found once. Germline CDR1 LGHNA, CDR2 YNFKEQ. Losses at the gene ends were 4 bases for V and 7 bases for J; bases not matched to a gene: 6. CDR3 length: 14 residues. The J gene is TRBJ1-4, the V gene TRBV4-2; 7 positions match TRBD1. This specimen consisted of CD8+ T cells sorted from blood, obtained at week 4, from a patient treated with tofacitinib. The sequence was obtained from a human donor with alopecia areata. CDR3 region: CASSPDRSGEKLFF. CDR3 nucleotide sequence: TGTGCCAGCAGCCCGGACAGGTCGGGTGAAAAACTGTTTTTT.